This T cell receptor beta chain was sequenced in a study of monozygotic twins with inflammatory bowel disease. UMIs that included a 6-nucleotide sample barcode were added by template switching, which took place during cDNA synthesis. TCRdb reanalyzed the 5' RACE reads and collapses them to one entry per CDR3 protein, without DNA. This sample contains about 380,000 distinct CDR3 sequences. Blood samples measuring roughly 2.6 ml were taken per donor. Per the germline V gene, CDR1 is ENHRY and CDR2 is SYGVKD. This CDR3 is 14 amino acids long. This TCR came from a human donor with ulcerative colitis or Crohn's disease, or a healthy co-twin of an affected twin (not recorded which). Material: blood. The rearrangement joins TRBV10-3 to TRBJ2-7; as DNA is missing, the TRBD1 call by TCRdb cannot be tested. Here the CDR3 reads CAISGGSQGGEQYF.